This T cell receptor beta chain was sequenced during a study of CD8 T cells in Susac syndrome. Study-wide context: There were Susac syndrome patients who were therapy-naive at blood draw, others on corticosteroids, and others on intravenous immunoglobulin alone.

The germline V gene encodes CDR1 MNHEY and CDR2 SVGAGI. This CDR3 spans 15 amino acids. V was clipped by 0 bases and J by 1 base, with 9 bases between them. RNA in amounts of 0.5 to 1 ug was reverse transcribed with random hexamers. TCRdb re-called the immunoSEQ multiplex PCR reads with MiXCR, one entry per CDR3 protein. The profile shows tens of thousands of distinct CDR3 sequences, around 96% of them singletons. General study findings and limits: A relatively small number of individuals underwent TCR sequencing and HLA analysis.

Isolation of CD8+ and CD4+ T cells was performed negatively, whereas enrichment of TEMRA cells was done by FACS. Turning to this clonotype: The target antigen is unknown.

The receptor was isolated from a human donor with Susac syndrome. Sequencing input: CD8+ T cells from PBMCs. The V call is TRBV6-5, the J call TRBJ1-2; D is possibly TRBD1 (6 bases). The CDR3 sequence is CASSYSQGSNYGYTF. The CDR3 DNA reads as TGTGCCAGCAGTTACTCCCAGGGGAGTAACTATGGCTACACCTTC.